This T cell receptor (beta chain) was profiled in a study of cytomegalovirus exposure and HLA in healthy donors. Whole-study context: There were 85 million or so unique TCRs (from HLA-typed donors) in an early data release. Study-wide findings and caveats: When analyzed later, a missense DCLRE1C variant was found to be linked to TCR beta V- and J-gene trimming. An analysis that was carried out later associated 16,951 TCR beta sequences with HLA alleles at 0.05 false discovery rate.

Germline lookup yields CDR1 SGHTA and CDR2 FQGNSA. Trimming left V 5 bases short and J 8 bases short, with 17 bases between. This CDR3 has 14 amino acids. Remarks on this clone: Its antigen is not known.

At collection, donors were nominally healthy, but unrecorded immune exposures were probable. PCR involved 60 Vbeta and 13 Jbeta primers. Generated by immunoSEQ multiplex PCR, the TCRdb table keeps only in-frame clones and is missing some. Of over 100,000 clones listed, around 80% were seen once; the top ten hold around 4.9%. This receptor was identified in a man younger than 40 in good health and CMV-seropositive. The chain couples TRBV7-2 to TRBJ2-3; possibly TRBD1 for D (6 bases). Specimen: PBMCs. The CDR3 bases are TGTGCCAGCAGCCACCGGGACACCCTTGCTACGCAGTATTTT. This sequence encodes CASSHRDTLATQYF. The variable domain in full, with the rest retrieved from reference TRBV7-2 and TRBJ2-3, is GAGVSQSPSNKVTEKGKDVELRCDPISGHTALYWYRQSLGQGLEFLIYFQGNSAPDKSGLPSDRFSAERTGGSVSTLTIQRTQQEDSAVYLCASSHRDTLATQYFGPGTRLTVL.